The present TCR beta chain was sequenced within a study of a mutant IDH1 vaccine in newly diagnosed glioma (TCRdb year 2021). Study-wide context: Eight vaccinations were administered to patients in weeks 1, 3, 5, 7, 11, 15, 19 and 23, corresponding to visits V03 through V10. For exploratory analyses, around 26 treated patients had longitudinal TCRB deep sequencing done wherever samples were available. Vaccination started 4-6 weeks after radiotherapy alone, or was given together with temozolomide cycles in the groups whose treatment included chemotherapy. Six visits were used for peripheral blood collection: V03 (baseline), V05, V07, V10, V12 and V13. Of the approximately 33 patients who were treated, about 62% were male and 37.5% were female, and the mean age was about 40 years. Prior to enrollment, standard therapy consisting of radiotherapy alone, temozolomide alone, or radiochemotherapy with temozolomide had been administered to patients, with the combination being received by most patients.

The time point label of this sample denotes: week 11, during vaccination. Each vaccine dose was 300 ug of a 20-mer mutant IDH1 peptide in Montanide, given subcutaneously with topical imiquimod. Donors had newly diagnosed WHO grade 3 or 4 IDH1-mutant astrocytomas with loss of nuclear ATRX. The samples were drawn from NOA16, a multicentre, single-arm, open-label phase I trial in Germany that tested a mutant IDH1 peptide vaccine in humans for the first time. The DNeasy Blood and Tissue Kit was used to extract genomic DNA from EDTA blood for TCRB sequencing. As to this clone: Its antigen is currently not known. No much larger clonotype is one base removed from it; base qualities were not supplied.

V lost 4 bases and J lost 10 bases; the stretch between them is 21 bases long. Including the terminal cysteine and phenylalanine, the CDR3 comprises 16 residues. Just CDR3 DNA is preserved here, 48 bases in frame from base 1. The germline V gene specifies SGDLS as CDR1 and YYNGEE as CDR2. The library came from the immunoSEQ multiplex PCR assay. The hsTCRB Kit was used according to the manufacturer's protocol to amplify rearranged TCR beta chain sequences. Sequencing of TCRB libraries was carried out on an Illumina MiSeq. Regarding the original processing steps: The kit vendor's proprietary platform handled demultiplexing, trimming and gene mapping. TCRdb retrieved this table from immuneACCESS and kept in-frame rearrangements only. Not all clones are present; in checked studies, unresolved V genes account for under half, and no reason is known for the remainder. V, J and clone size reflect that table, while D and trimming were determined from the DNA. The sample records 57,000 or so clones, approximately 80% of which are singletons. Jointly, the top ten make up roughly 3.5% of the sample.

General conclusions and limits of the study: The authors noted that analyses of patient blood samples could not be reproduced because of sample limitations. No apparent relationship was observed between pseudoprogression and alterations in the top peripheral T cell clonotypes detected by TCRB sequencing. PBMC samples for TCRB deep sequencing were selected based on availability. Immune responses induced by the vaccine were seen in roughly 95% of patients across multiple MHC alleles.

Sequenced here: PBMCs, sampled from a glioma patient whose treatment included an IDH1 peptide vaccine. This receptor was identified in a young man with glioma. The chain links TRBV9 with TRBJ1-6, and the D gene may be TRBD1, 5 bases matching. The bases are TGTGCCAGCAGCTCAGAAACAGGATCAGTGAACTCACCCCTCCACTTT. Its protein product is CASSSETGSVNSPLHF. Here the CDR3 is joined to the reference TRBV9 and TRBJ1-6 genes, and the full variable domain is: DSGVTQTPKHLITATGQRVTLRCSPRSGDLSVYWYQQSLDQGLQFLIQYYNGEERAKGNILERFSAQQFPDLHSELNLSSLELGDSALYFCASSSETGSVNSPLHFGNGTRLTVT.